This record looks at one T cell receptor (beta chain) sequence and its context. This CDR3 comprises 13 residues. V trimming: 0 bases; J trimming: 5 bases; junction bases outside the gene matches: 0. Germline V lookup: CDR1 SGHTA, CDR2 FQGNSA. This sample was included in a study of blood T cell repertoires in COVID-19. Looking at the study overall: Acute-phase and convalescent COVID-19 samples originated in the United States, Italy and Spain. PBMCs, B-cell-depleted T cells, or T cells provided the cDNA or gDNA that made up the material.

How the authors handled the data: Amplification from reference gene primers served as the basis for estimated nucleated cell counts. The table came from immunoSEQ multiplex PCR; TCRdb's copy has only in-frame clones and leaves some out. V and J calls and clone size are as listed in that table; D and trimming were resolved from the DNA. The sample includes some 260,000 clones, roughly 88% of them seen just once. The clonotype was recovered from a man older than 75 with acute or convalescent COVID-19. The genes are TRBV7-2 and TRBJ1-1; 7 bases align to TRBD1. Sequences were obtained from peripheral blood. This CDR3 is CASSLAGQTEAFF. CDR3 DNA sequence: TGTGCCAGCAGCTTAGCGGGACAGACTGAAGCTTTCTTT. Combining the CDR3 with reference TRBV7-2 and TRBJ1-1 gives the whole variable domain GAGVSQSPSNKVTEKGKDVELRCDPISGHTALYWYRQSLGQGLEFLIYFQGNSAPDKSGLPSDRFSAERTGGSVSTLTIQRTQQEDSAVYLCASSLAGQTEAFFGQGTRLTVV.